This T cell receptor beta chain was obtained from a study of blood T cell repertoires in COVID-19. About the research overall: Nucleic acid was either cDNA or gDNA, and it came from T cells, B-cell-depleted T cells, or PBMCs.

The V end lost 5 bases, the J end lost 7 bases, and 18 bases lay between the germline ends. The CDR3 is 15 amino acids. Germline V gene lookup returns CDR1 SNHLY and CDR2 FYNNEI. Only in-frame clones appear in the TCRdb table, and some are missing; sequencing was by immunoSEQ multiplex PCR. Altogether 35,000 to 55,000 clones are present, roughly 88% being singletons, with the ten largest covering more than 6.5%. Sequencing was carried out using peripheral blood. The V and J genes are TRBV2 and TRBJ2-1; D may be TRBD1 (5 bases). The sequence was collected from a man in his sixties with active COVID-19. CDR3 coding DNA: TGTGCCAGCAGTCCGGAAGGACAAGGCGTAAATGAGCAGTTCTTC. Its translation: CASSPEGQGVNEQFF.